This T cell receptor beta chain was captured by sequencing in a study of CD8 T cells in ankylosing spondylitis. Quantitative 5'-RACE was performed with molecular barcodes, and it yielded the TCR beta libraries. Using its own MiXCR run on the 5' RACE reads, TCRdb lists one record per CDR3 protein. The sample includes over 400,000 distinct CDR3 sequences, approximately 26% of them seen just once. General study findings and limits: The clones that were linked to disease were reported to be significantly enriched in matched synovial fluid samples from ankylosing spondylitis patients. A motif in TCR beta, a set of roughly 8 highly homologous variants, appeared characteristic of ankylosing spondylitis blood.

The CDR3 is 14 amino acids. Losses at the gene ends were 1 base for V and 9 bases for J; bases not matched to a gene: 6. The germline CDR1 and CDR2 sequences are DFQATT and SNEGSKA (reference sequence). A word on this clonotype: Its target is unknown.

V and J are TRBV20-1 and TRBJ2-1, with 10 bases aligning to TRBD2. The TCR comes from a male donor with ankylosing spondylitis. Sequenced material: blood, either unsorted or a sorted T cell fraction (not recorded which). In DNA, the CDR3 is TGCAGTGCTAGAGCCCTAGCGGGGGCACCTGAGCAGTTCTTC. This encodes CSARALAGAPEQFF.